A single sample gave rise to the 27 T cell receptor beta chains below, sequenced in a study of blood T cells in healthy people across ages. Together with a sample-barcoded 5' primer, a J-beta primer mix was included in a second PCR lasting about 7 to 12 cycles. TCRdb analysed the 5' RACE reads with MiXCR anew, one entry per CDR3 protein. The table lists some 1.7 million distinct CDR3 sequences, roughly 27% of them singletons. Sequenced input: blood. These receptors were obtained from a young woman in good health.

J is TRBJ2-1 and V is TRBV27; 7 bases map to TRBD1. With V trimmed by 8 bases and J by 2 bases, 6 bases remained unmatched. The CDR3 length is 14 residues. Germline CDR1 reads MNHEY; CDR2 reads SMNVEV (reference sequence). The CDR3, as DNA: TGTGCCAGCGCCTACAGGGGTACCTACAATGAGCAGTTCTTC. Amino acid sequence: CASAYRGTYNEQFF.

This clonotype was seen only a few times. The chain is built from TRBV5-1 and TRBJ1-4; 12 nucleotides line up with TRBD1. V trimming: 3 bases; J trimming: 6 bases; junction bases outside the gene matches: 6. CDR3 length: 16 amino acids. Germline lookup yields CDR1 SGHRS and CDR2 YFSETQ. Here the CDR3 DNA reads TGCGCCAGCAGCTGGGGGACAGGGGGCAAAGATGAAAAACTGTTTTTT. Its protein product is CASSWGTGGKDEKLFF.

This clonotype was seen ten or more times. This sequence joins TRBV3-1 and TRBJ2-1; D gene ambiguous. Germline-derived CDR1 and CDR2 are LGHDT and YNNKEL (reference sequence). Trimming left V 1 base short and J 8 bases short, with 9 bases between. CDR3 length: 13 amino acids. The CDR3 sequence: CASSQVGRDEQFF. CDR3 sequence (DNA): TGTGCCAGCAGCCAAGTCGGCCGGGATGAGCAGTTCTTC.

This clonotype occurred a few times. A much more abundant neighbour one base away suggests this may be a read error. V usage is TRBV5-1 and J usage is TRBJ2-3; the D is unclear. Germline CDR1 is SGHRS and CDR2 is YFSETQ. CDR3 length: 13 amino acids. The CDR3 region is CASSLAAADTRYF. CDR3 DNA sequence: TGCGCCAGCAGCTTGGCCGCGGCAGATACGCGGTATTTT.

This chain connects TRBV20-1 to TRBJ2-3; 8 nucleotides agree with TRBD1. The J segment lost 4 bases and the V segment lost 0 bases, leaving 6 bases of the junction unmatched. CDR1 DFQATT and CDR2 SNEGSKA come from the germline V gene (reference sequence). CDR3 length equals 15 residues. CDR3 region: CSARDGAGGADTQYF. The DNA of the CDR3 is TGCAGTGCTAGAGATGGGGCAGGGGGCGCAGATACGCAGTATTTT.

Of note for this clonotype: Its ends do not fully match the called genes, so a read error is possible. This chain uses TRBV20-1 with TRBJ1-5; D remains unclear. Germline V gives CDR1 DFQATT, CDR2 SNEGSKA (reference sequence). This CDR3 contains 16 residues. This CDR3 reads CSDRDRRREGNQPQHF. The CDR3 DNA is TGCAGTGATAGAGATAGGCGGCGAGAGGGCAATCAGCCCCAGCATTTT.

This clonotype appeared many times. The CDR3 reads CSARVGDTLRPQHF. The CDR3 DNA is TGCAGTGCTAGGGTAGGGGACACGCTTAGACCCCAGCATTTT. V gene TRBV20-1 combines with J gene TRBJ1-5; TRBD1 is a possible D gene (6 bases). Trimming shortened V by 3 bases and J by 10 bases, and 19 bases separated the two germline ends. The CDR3 totals 14 residues. Germline V gene lookup returns CDR1 DFQATT and CDR2 SNEGSKA (reference sequence).

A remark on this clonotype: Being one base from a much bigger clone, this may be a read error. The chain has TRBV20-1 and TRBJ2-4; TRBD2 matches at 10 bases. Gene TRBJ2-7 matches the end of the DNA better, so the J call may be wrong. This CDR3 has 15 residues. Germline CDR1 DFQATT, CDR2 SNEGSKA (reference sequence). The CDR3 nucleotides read TGCAGTGCCCGTGGGGGGTTAGCGGGAGGACGCGAGCAGTACTTC. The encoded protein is CSARGGLAGGREQYF.

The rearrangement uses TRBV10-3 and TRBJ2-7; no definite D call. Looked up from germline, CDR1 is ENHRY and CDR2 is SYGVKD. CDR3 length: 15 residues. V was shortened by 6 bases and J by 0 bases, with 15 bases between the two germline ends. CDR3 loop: CAIRTYQTASYEQYF. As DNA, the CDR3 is TGTGCCATCAGAACCTATCAAACAGCCTCCTACGAGCAGTACTTC.

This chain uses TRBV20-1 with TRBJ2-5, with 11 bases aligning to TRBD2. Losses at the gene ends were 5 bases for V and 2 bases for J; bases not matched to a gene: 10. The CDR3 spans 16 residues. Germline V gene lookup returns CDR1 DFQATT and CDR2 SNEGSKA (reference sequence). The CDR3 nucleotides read TGCAGTGCTTTCTCGGGACTAGCGGAGATGCAAGAGACCCAGTACTTC. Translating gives CSAFSGLAEMQETQYF.

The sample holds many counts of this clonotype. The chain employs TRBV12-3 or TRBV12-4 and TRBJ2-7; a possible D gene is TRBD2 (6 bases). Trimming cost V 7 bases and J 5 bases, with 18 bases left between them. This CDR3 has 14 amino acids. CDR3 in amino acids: CASNRASASNEQYF. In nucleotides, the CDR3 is TGTGCCAGCAACCGGGCTAGCGCTTCCAACGAGCAGTACTTC.

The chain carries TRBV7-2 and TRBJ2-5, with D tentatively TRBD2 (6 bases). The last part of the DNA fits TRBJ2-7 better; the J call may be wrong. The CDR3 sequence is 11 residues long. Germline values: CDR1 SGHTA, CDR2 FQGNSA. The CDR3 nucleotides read TGTACCAGCCGGCTAGCGTTCGAGCAGTACTTC. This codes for CTSRLAFEQYF.

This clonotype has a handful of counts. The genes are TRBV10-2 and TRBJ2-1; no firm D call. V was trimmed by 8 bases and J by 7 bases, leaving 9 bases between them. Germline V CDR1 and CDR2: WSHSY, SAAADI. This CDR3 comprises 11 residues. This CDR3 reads CASAFFNEQFF. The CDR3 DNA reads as TGCGCCAGCGCCTTCTTTAATGAGCAGTTCTTC.

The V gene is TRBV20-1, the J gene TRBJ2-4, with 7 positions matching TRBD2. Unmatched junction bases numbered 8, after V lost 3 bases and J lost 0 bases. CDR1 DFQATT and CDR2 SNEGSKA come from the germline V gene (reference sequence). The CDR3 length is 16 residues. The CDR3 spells CSARELAELAKNIQYF. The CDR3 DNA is TGCAGTGCTAGGGAGCTAGCGGAGCTAGCCAAAAACATTCAGTACTTC.

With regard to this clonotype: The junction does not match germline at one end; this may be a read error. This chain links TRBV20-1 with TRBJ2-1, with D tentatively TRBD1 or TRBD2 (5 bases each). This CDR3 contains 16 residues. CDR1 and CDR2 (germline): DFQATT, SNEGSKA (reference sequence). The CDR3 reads CSADEGPPKIYNERFF. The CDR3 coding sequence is TGCAGTGCCGACGAGGGACCTCCCAAAATCTACAATGAGCGGTTCTTC.

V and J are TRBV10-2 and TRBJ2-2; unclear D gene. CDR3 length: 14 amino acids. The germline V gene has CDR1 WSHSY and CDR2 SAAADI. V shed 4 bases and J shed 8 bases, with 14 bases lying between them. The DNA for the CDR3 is TGCGCCAGCAGTGTTTTCGGCTTCCTGGGGGAGCTGTTTTTT. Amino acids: CASSVFGFLGELFF.

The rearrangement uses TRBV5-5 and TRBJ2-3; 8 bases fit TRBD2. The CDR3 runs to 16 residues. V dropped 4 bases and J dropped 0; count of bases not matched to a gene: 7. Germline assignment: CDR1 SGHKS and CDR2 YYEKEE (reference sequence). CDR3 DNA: TGTGCCAGCAGCGGAAGACTAGCGCAAAGCACAGATACGCAGTATTTT. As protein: CASSGRLAQSTDTQYF.

CDR3 nucleotide sequence: TGCAGTGCTAGAAGACTAGCGGCCTACAATGAGCAGTACTTC. Residues: CSARRLAAYNEQYF. The rearrangement joins TRBV20-1 to TRBJ2-5; 9 nucleotides align to TRBD2. CDR3 size: 14 residues. Losses at the gene ends were 2 bases for V and 11 bases for J; bases not matched to a gene: 12. Germline V gene lookup returns CDR1 DFQATT and CDR2 SNEGSKA (reference sequence).

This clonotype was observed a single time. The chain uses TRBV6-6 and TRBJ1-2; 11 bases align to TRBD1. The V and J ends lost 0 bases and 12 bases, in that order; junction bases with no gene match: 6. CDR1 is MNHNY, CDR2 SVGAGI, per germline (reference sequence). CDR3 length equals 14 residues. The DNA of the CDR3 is TGTGCCAGCAGTTACTCCGGACAGGGGGCGCGGAACACCTTC. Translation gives CASSYSGQGARNTF.

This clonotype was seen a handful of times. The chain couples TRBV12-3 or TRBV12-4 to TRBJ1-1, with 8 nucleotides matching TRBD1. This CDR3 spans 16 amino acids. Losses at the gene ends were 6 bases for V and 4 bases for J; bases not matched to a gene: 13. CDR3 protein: CASSPRQGWGGTEAFF. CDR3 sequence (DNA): TGTGCCAGCAGCCCAAGACAGGGGTGGGGTGGCACTGAAGCTTTCTTT.

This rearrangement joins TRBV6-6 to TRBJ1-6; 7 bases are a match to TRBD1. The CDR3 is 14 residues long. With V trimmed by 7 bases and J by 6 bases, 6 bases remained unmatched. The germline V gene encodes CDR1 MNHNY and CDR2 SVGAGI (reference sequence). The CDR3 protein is CASKPGQLNSPLHF. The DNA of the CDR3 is TGTGCCAGCAAACCGGGACAGCTTAATTCACCCCTCCACTTT.

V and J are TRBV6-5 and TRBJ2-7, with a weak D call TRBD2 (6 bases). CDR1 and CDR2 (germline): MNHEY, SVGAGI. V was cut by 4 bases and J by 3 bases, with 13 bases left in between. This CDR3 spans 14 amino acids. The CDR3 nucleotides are TGTGCCAGCAGTTCGGACACGGGGGACTACGAGCAGTACTTC. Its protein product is CASSSDTGDYEQYF.

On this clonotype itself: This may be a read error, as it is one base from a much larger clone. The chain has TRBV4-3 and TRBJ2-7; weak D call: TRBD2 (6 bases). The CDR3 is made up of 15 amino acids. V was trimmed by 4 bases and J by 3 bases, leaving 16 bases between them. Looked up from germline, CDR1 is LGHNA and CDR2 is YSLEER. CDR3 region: CASSREPGLGYEQYF. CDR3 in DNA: TGCGCCAGCAGCCGAGAACCGGGACTCGGCTACGAGCAGTACTTC.

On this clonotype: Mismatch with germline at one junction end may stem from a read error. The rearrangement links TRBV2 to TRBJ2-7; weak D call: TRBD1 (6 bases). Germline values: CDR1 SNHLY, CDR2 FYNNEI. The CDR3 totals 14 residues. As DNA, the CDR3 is TGTACCAGCAGTGAATTGGACAGCTCCTACGAGCAGTACTTC. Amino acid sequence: CTSSELDSSYEQYF.

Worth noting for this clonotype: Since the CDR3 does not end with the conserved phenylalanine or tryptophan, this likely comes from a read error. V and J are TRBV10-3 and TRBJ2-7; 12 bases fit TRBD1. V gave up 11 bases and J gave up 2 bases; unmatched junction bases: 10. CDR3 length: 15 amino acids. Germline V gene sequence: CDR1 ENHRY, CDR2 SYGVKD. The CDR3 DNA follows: TGTGCCGGGGCAGCCGGGACAGGGGGCACCTACGAGCAGTACTGC. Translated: CAGAAGTGGTYEQYC.

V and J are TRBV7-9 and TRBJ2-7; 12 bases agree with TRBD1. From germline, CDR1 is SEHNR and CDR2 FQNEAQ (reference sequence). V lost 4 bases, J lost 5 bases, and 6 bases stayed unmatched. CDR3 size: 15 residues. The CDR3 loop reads CASSYRDRGLNEQYF. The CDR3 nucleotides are TGTGCCAGCAGCTACCGGGACAGGGGGCTCAACGAGCAGTACTTC.

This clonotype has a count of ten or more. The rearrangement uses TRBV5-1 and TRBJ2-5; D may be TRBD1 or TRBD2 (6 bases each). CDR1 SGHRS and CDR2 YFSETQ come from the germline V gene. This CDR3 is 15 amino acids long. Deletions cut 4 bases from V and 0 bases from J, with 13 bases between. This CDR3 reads CASSPRDTNQETQYF. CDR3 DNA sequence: TGCGCCAGCAGCCCGCGGGACACGAACCAAGAGACCCAGTACTTC.